These 15 T cell receptor beta chains came from one sample sequenced in a study of early stage breast cancer tumors. Data came from immunoSEQ multiplex PCR; TCRdb stores just in-frame clones and leaves some out. The data contain about 25,000 clones, about 70% of them seen just once; the ten biggest clones take up 8.5% to 10%. Sequenced material: breast tumor tissue. These receptors all come from a person aged 60 to 70 with breast cancer.

This clone was picked up many times. The J gene is TRBJ1-2, the V gene TRBV15; weak D call: TRBD1 (5 bases). CDR1 and CDR2 (germline): LNHNV, YYDKDF (reference sequence). Trimming cost V 0 bases and J 5 bases, with 13 bases left between them. The CDR3 has 15 residues. CDR3 sequence reads: CATSRDPEGAYGYTF. CDR3 DNA sequence: TGTGCCACCAGCAGAGATCCCGAAGGGGCTTATGGCTACACCTTC. Variable domain in full (rest from reference TRBV15 and TRBJ1-2): DAMVIQNPRYQVTQFGKPVTLSCSQTLNHNVMYWYQQKSSQAPKLLFHYYDKDFNNEADTPDNFQSRRPNTSFCFLDIRSPGLGDTAMYLCATSRDPEGAYGYTFGSGTRLTVV.

Only a few counts were recorded for this clone. This rearrangement joins TRBV4-1 to TRBJ1-2; possibly TRBD1 for D (6 bases). CDR1 is MGHRA and CDR2 is YSYEKL in the germline V gene. The CDR3 runs 14 residues. Trimming pared 0 bases from V and 7 bases from J, leaving 12 bases between. CDR3 sequence reads: CASSQEGLDSGYTF. CDR3 DNA sequence: TGCGCCAGCAGCCAAGAAGGCTTGGACAGTGGCTACACCTTC.

This clone is a singleton in its sample. This chain uses TRBV19 with TRBJ1-1; D possibly corresponds to TRBD1 (5 bases). From germline, CDR1 is LNHDA and CDR2 SQIVND (reference sequence). CDR3 length: 16 amino acids. The V and J ends lost 9 bases and 5 bases respectively, with 25 bases between them. CDR3 region: CASFRQRGEIMTEAFF. DNA for the CDR3: TGTGCCAGCTTCAGACAGCGGGGGGAAATTATGACTGAAGCTTTCTTT.

The V gene is TRBV5-1, the J gene TRBJ2-7; D unclear. The CDR3 has 18 amino acids. Germline V gene lookup returns CDR1 SGHRS and CDR2 YFSETQ. V was clipped by 3 bases and J by 1 base, with 23 bases between them. The CDR3 DNA reads TGCGCCAGCAGCTGGAACCCGAGCCAGGCACAGCAATCCTACGAGCAGTACTTC. This sequence encodes CASSWNPSQAQQSYEQYF.

This clone was seen only a few times. The chain has TRBV4-1 and TRBJ2-3; 8 bases are shared with TRBD2. The CDR3 length is 13 residues. With V trimmed by 7 bases and J by 3 bases, 3 bases remained unmatched. Germline V lookup: CDR1 MGHRA, CDR2 YSYEKL. CDR3 protein: CASKSGGTDTQYF. CDR3 nucleotides: TGCGCCAGCAAAAGCGGGGGTACAGATACGCAGTATTTT.

V gene TRBV19 combines with J gene TRBJ2-2; D possibly corresponds to TRBD1 (6 bases). Germline CDR1 reads LNHDA; CDR2 reads SQIVND (reference sequence). Trimming took 7 bases from V and 2 from J, leaving 11 bases between them. CDR3 size: 14 residues. CDR3 region: CASTGQLNTGELFF. In DNA, the CDR3 is TGTGCCAGTACCGGACAGCTTAACACCGGGGAGCTGTTTTTT.

The J gene is TRBJ1-1, the V gene TRBV7-9; TRBD1 matches 7 bases. Germline CDR1 SEHNR, CDR2 FQNEAQ (reference sequence). V lost 5 bases, J lost 1 base, and 7 bases stayed unmatched. The CDR3 contains 15 residues. CDR3 residues: CASSLRQGSNTEAFF. CDR3 in DNA: TGTGCCAGCAGCCTGAGACAGGGCTCGAACACTGAAGCTTTCTTT.

V usage is TRBV6-6 and J usage is TRBJ2-6; D is perhaps TRBD1 (6 bases). CDR1 and CDR2 (germline): MNHNY, SVGAGI (reference sequence). The length of the CDR3 is 12 residues. V was cut by 8 bases and J by 9 bases, with 11 bases left in between. Written as DNA, the CDR3 is TGTGCCAGCTCCACAGGGAACAACGTCCTGACTTTC. This codes for CASSTGNNVLTF.

This clone rates as medium-sized (0.01 to 0.1%). The rearrangement joins TRBV15 to TRBJ1-1, with unresolved D. The CDR3 is made up of 12 amino acids. CDR1 and CDR2 (germline): LNHNV, YYDKDF (reference sequence). V was clipped by 7 bases and J by 1 base, with 7 bases between them. CDR3 DNA: TGTGCCACCATCGGTGGGAACACTGAAGCTTTCTTT. Translation: CATIGGNTEAFF.

V and J are TRBV15 and TRBJ1-4; 7 bases map to TRBD1. The CDR3 has 15 residues. Unmatched junction bases numbered 5, after V lost 2 bases and J lost 5 bases. The germline V gene encodes CDR1 LNHNV and CDR2 YYDKDF (reference sequence). The CDR3 spells CATSRRTGRNEKLFF. CDR3 DNA sequence: TGTGCCACCAGCAGAAGGACAGGACGAAATGAAAAACTGTTTTTT.

Relative to its sample, this clone is medium-sized (0.01 to 0.1%). The chain employs TRBV15 and TRBJ2-7; 11 bases are shared with TRBD2. CDR3 length: 16 amino acids. The germline CDR1 and CDR2 sequences are LNHNV and YYDKDF (reference sequence). V lost 3 bases, J lost 2 bases, and 6 bases stayed unmatched. The CDR3 DNA is TGTGCCACCAGCAGTGGGACTAGCGGAAATCCCTACGAGCAGTACTTC. Protein: CATSSGTSGNPYEQYF.

The genes are TRBV29-1 and TRBJ2-2; 10 bases line up with TRBD1. The trim removed 7 bases at V and 6 bases at J, leaving 5 bases unmatched. The germline V gene has CDR1 SQVTM and CDR2 ANQGSEA. This CDR3 comprises 13 residues. This CDR3 reads CSAQGTGAGELFF. CDR3 nucleotides: TGCAGCGCTCAAGGGACAGGGGCCGGGGAGCTGTTTTTT.

This clone is large. V is TRBV7-9 and J is TRBJ1-1; possibly TRBD1 for D (6 bases). This CDR3 spans 15 amino acids. The V and J ends lost 2 bases and 5 bases respectively, with 15 bases between them. The germline V gene has CDR1 SEHNR and CDR2 FQNEAQ (reference sequence). The CDR3 sequence: CASSLQLGARTEAFF. The DNA for the CDR3 is TGTGCCAGCAGCTTACAGTTGGGGGCTAGGACTGAAGCTTTCTTT. The variable domain in full, with the rest retrieved from reference TRBV7-9 and TRBJ1-1, is DTGVSQNPRHKITKRGQNVTFRCDPISEHNRLYWYRQTLGQGPEFLTYFQNEAQLEKSRLLSDRFSAERPKGSFSTLEIQRTEQGDSAMYLCASSLQLGARTEAFFGQGTRLTVV.

This clone was seen a few times. The chain has TRBV6-4 and TRBJ2-1; perhaps TRBD1 as D (5 bases). Per the germline V gene, CDR1 is MRHNA and CDR2 is SNTAGT. With 0 bases removed from V and 0 bases from J, the gap between germline ends came to 9 bases. The CDR3 extends over 16 amino acids. This chain's CDR3 is CASSDSNRHSYNEQFF. The DNA for the CDR3 is TGTGCCAGCAGTGACTCGAACAGGCACTCCTACAATGAGCAGTTCTTC.

This chain uses TRBV11-2 with TRBJ2-1, with TRBD2 matching over 11 bases. V shed 5 bases and J 6 bases; nucleotides not matched to a gene: 12. The CDR3 is 17 residues long. Per germline, CDR1 SGHAT and CDR2 FQNNGV. CDR3 region: CASSAPTSGRWGNEQFF. CDR3 DNA sequence: TGTGCCAGCAGCGCACCCACTAGCGGGAGATGGGGCAATGAGCAGTTCTTC.